This T cell receptor (beta chain) is from a study of CD8 T cells in Susac syndrome. RNA totalling about 0.45 to 1 ug underwent reverse transcription with random hexamers. immunoSEQ multiplex PCR amplified TCR beta CDR3 across 54 Vbeta, 13 Jbeta. TCRdb independently ran MiXCR on the immunoSEQ multiplex PCR reads; one entry per CDR3 protein. The sample lists about 210,000 distinct CDR3 sequences, 95% occurring once. Trimming removed 3 bases at V and 4 bases at J, with 12 bases between. The CDR3 is 13 amino acids. The germline gives CDR1 DFQATT, CDR2 SNEGSKA (reference sequence). Sequencing of TCR beta was performed on blood CD8+ T cells and on blood CD4+ T cells. Treatment-naive patients with stable or active relapsing-remitting disease served as multiple sclerosis controls.

The sequenced sample was CD4+ T cells from PBMCs. This chain joins TRBV20-1 and TRBJ2-5; D gene unclear. This sequence was found in a human donor with multiple sclerosis. CDR3 in DNA: TGCAGTGCTAGTCCTGTGGGCCTAGAGACCCAGTACTTC. Its translation: CSASPVGLETQYF.